The entry below describes one T cell receptor beta chain. This clonotype has just one count. Its target antigen remains unknown. Qualities for individual bases were not recorded, and no much larger clone is one base off. One read alone is a weak basis. This record comes from a study of CD8 T cells in Susac syndrome (dated by TCRdb to about 2019). Context from the whole study: Repertoire sequencing was used to test whether CD8+ T cell activation and differentiation in Susac syndrome was antigen driven. The full study reports these points: The study acknowledged that relatively few individuals were included in the TCR sequencing and HLA analysis.

High-throughput TCR beta sequencing profiled peripheral blood CD8+ and CD4+ T cells from healthy donors, Susac syndrome patients and multiple sclerosis patients. The healthy donors served as controls matched for age and sex. Bulk CD8+ and CD4+ T cells were purified by magnetic negative isolation, while CD8+ TEMRA cells were enriched using FACS. Blood was drawn into EDTA tubes, processed within 24 hours, and PBMCs were isolated by density gradient centrifugation. PBMCs intended for TCR sequencing were frozen in liquid nitrogen and were later thawed in a 37 degrees C water bath. The sorted or isolated CD4+, CD8+ and CD8+ TEMRA cells reached a purity of at least 90%. V ends up 6 bases short and J 1 base short, with an unmatched junction base count of 5. Taken from the germline V gene, the CDR1 and CDR2 loops are SNHLY and FYNNEI. The CDR3 runs 14 amino acids, cysteine and phenylalanine included. Only the CDR3 DNA stays, 42 bases, in frame from base 1.

RNA was extracted with the RNeasy kit and roughly 0.5 to 1 ug was reverse transcribed using random hexamers. TCR beta CDR3 regions were amplified with the immunoSEQ multiplex PCR assay covering 54 Vbeta and 13 Jbeta segments. Bias from PCR amplification was corrected by using a synthetic template baseline for primer optimization and for computational correction. On the authors' methods: Only productive sequences were kept, with reads annotated to V, D and J genes according to IMGT and analyzed in immunoSEQ Analyzer. Clonality was calculated as one minus the Shannon entropy normalized by log2 of the number of productive unique sequences. For each patient and control, public and private clones were evaluated within the 100 most prevalent clones. Clones were defined as Susac-specific when absent from the healthy and MS cohorts, from approximately 1,100 published viral clones and from other ImmuneACCESS disease sequences. Using fastp at Q25 and MiXCR, TCRdb reprocessed the public reads and kept productive beta chains. Rows with one shared CDR3 protein collapse into an entry with the most common genes and DNA. The V and J calls, along with clone size, are taken from TCRdb and not from the paper's own processing. This sample comprises roughly 110,000 distinct CDR3 sequences, 80% to 95% of them detected only once. The ten biggest clones cover more than 0.13% of the sample.

This clonotype originated in a human donor in good health. The sample was CD4+ T cells from PBMCs. Here the chain combines TRBV2 and TRBJ1-1; the junction holds 7 bases that match TRBD1. The CDR3 in this case is CASSSRQGNTEAFF. The DNA is as follows: TGTGCCAGCAGCTCTAGACAGGGGAACACTGAAGCTTTCTTT. With the rest looked up from the reference TRBV2 and TRBJ1-1 genes rather than sequenced, the full variable domain is EPEVTQTPSHQVTQMGQEVILRCVPISNHLYFYWYRQILGQKVEFLVSFYNNEISEKSEIFDDQFSVERPDGSNFTLKIRSTKLEDSAMYFCASSSRQGNTEAFFGQGTRLTVV.